This TCR beta chain was recovered during a study of T-cell reconstitution after alpha-beta-depleted transplantation in children (dated by TCRdb to about 2016). Looking at the study overall: Using TCR repertoire profiling, the study followed T-cell immune reconstitution in a quantitative way in children after TCRalphabeta/CD19-depleted allogeneic hematopoietic cell transplantation. General study outcomes and caveats: Over the following months the frequencies of hyperexpanded clones went down, and after one year T-cell counts and TCRbeta diversity were mostly credited to newly produced T cells. In some patients, the high TCRbeta diversity seen at day 60 was put down to recipient T cells and intrathymic progenitors that had survived conditioning. About two months after transplant, the apparently early recovery of alphabetaT-cell counts reportedly depended on just several hundred clones that had expanded rapidly and came from non-depleted graft cells.

Library construction relied on PCR. Sequencing used an Illumina HiSeq 2500. TCR libraries were prepared with molecular barcoding, using unique molecular identifiers to normalize TCRbeta repertoire quantification. In-frame beta chains were kept once TCRdb had trimmed the public reads at Q25 with fastp and called clones with MiXCR. Each entry is one CDR3 protein sequence, shown with its most common DNA and genes. The sample table records about 130,000 distinct CDR3 sequences; more than 9.5% of these occur just once. 20% to 30% of the sample rests with the top ten. Inclusive of the bounding cysteine and phenylalanine, the CDR3 is 13 residues long. Only the CDR3 part of the read is kept: 39 bases, read in frame from the first base. Cut back by 0 bases and 4 bases, the V and J ends lie 8 bases apart. Reading the germline V gene gives CDR1 SGHRS and CDR2 YFSETQ. In the paper's terms, the treatment or condition label means: allogeneic hematopoietic cell transplantation with graft depleted of TCRalphabeta T cells and CD19 B cells. The children who served as transplant recipients had been given grafts of TCRalphabeta/CD19-depleted allogeneic hematopoietic cells.

This clonotype was counted only a few times. No antigen is known for it. No qualities accompany the bases; no much larger clone lies one base away. Here the chain combines TRBV5-1 and TRBJ2-7, with no reliable assignment of the D segment. The specimen was PBMCs, mostly from graft donor cells, collected 180 days after TCRalphabeta/CD19-depleted stem cell transplant. This clonotype was obtained from a girl under three years old who had a stem cell transplant for combined immunodeficiency, so the T cells may come from the graft donor. The CDR3 in this case is CASSLAPVYEQYF. The DNA sequence is given as TGCGCCAGCAGCTTGGCTCCAGTTTACGAGCAGTACTTC.